Below are 4 T cell receptor beta chains sequenced from a single sample in a study of regulatory T cells in long-lasting Graves disease. Time point noted: persistent/refractory GD, antithyroid drugs over 5 years with positive TRAb. PBMC RNA served as the TCR library source. CDR3-region Arm-PCR and iRepertoire HTBI primers produced the TCR beta libraries. From the multiplex PCR reads, TCRdb called clonotypes with MiXCR, one entry per CDR3 protein. The table lists about 660,000 distinct CDR3 sequences, 25% to 35% of them singletons. Sequencing was performed on peripheral blood mononuclear cells (PBMCs), taken when the disease was refractory, from a patient treated with antithyroid drugs. The source of these receptors is a female donor with Graves disease.

The chain carries TRBV10-3 and TRBJ2-6, with D possibly being TRBD2 (6 bases). The V gene's germline CDR1 is ENHRY and CDR2 SYGVKD. The CDR3 length is 20 residues. V lost 8 bases to trimming and J lost 0 bases, with 26 bases between them. CDR3 loop: CAIHPTGDAGWSSGANVLTF. CDR3 in DNA: TGTGCCATCCACCCTACGGGGGACGCGGGCTGGAGCTCTGGGGCCAACGTCCTGACTTTC.

Notes on this clonotype: A much more abundant neighbour one base away suggests this may be a read error. The V call is TRBV27, the J call TRBJ2-7; a weak D match, TRBD2 (8 bases). V lost 4 bases and J 6 bases, leaving 25 bases between the germline ends. Germline lookup yields CDR1 MNHEY and CDR2 SMNVEV (reference sequence). There are 17 residues in the CDR3. CDR3 sequence reads: CASSYARGSGRPREQYF. CDR3 nucleotides: TGTGCCAGCAGTTACGCCAGGGGGAGCGGGAGACCCCGCGAGCAGTACTTC.

This clonotype was counted between two and nine times. The chain employs TRBV30 and TRBJ1-2; unclear D gene. This CDR3 spans 14 amino acids. Germline CDR1 GTSNPN, CDR2 SVGIG (reference sequence). Trimming took off 0 bases at V and 7 bases at J, with 15 bases between the two ends. CDR3 sequence: CAWSVGRFDSGYTF. As DNA, the CDR3 is TGTGCCTGGAGTGTCGGCAGGTTTGATTCTGGCTACACCTTC.

The V call is TRBV3-1, the J call TRBJ1-3; no clear D gene. This CDR3 is 14 amino acids long. Per the germline V gene, CDR1 is LGHDT and CDR2 is YNNKEL (reference sequence). V lost 0 bases to trimming and J lost 8 bases, with 11 bases between them. The CDR3: CASSQEALGDTIYF. The CDR3 DNA is TGTGCCAGCAGCCAAGAGGCCCTCGGGGACACCATATATTTT.